The clone carrying this T cell receptor (beta chain) was seen more than once but under ten times. The antigen is unknown. Both iRepertoire HTBI primers and Arm-PCR of CDR3 regions were used to build the TCR beta libraries. In TCRdb, the multiplex PCR reads were re-called with MiXCR into one record per CDR3 protein. The data show roughly 360,000 distinct CDR3 sequences, approximately 25% seen once. The V and J ends lost 3 bases and 5 bases, in that order; junction bases with no gene match: 6. The germline gives CDR1 MNHGY, CDR2 SVAAGI. The CDR3 totals 14 residues. This specimen comes from a study of regulatory T cells in long-lasting Graves disease. The time point here: persistent/refractory GD, antithyroid drugs over 5 years with positive TRAb. From RNA extracted from PBMCs, the TCR library was made. Patients all came to the study from an endocrinology department in Xi'an, China. The authors drew 8.5 to 9 milliliters of peripheral blood into EDTA tubes.

Findings and caveats of the study: Persistent disease preferred TRBV28, TRBJ1-2 and TRBJ2-5.

This TCR derives from a woman aged 40 to 50 with Graves disease. This chain links TRBV6-9 with TRBJ2-7, with 8 bases identical to TRBD1. The specimen comprised peripheral blood mononuclear cells (PBMCs), sampled when the disease was refractory, from a patient treated with antithyroid drugs. The CDR3 coding sequence is TGTGCCAGCAGTTACAACAGGGGGAAGGACGAGCAGTACTTC. Protein: CASSYNRGKDEQYF.